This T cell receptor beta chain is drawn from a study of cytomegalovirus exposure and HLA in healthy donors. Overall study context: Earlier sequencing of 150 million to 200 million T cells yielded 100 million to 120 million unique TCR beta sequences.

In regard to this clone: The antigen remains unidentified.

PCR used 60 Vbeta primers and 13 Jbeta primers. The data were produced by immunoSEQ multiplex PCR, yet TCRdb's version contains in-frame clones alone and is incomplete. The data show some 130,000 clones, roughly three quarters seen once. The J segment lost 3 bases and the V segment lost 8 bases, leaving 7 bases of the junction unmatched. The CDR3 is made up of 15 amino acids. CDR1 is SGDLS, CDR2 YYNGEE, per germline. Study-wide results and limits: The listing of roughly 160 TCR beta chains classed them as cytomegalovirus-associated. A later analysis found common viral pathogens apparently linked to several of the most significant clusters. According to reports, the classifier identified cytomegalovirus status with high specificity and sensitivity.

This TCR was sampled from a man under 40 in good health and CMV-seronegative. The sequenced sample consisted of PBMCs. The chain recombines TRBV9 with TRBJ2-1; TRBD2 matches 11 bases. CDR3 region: CARNGGTSGYNEQFF. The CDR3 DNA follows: TGTGCCAGGAACGGGGGGACTAGCGGCTACAATGAGCAGTTCTTC.